This entry concerns a single T cell receptor beta chain. Profiled with immunoSEQ multiplex PCR; TCRdb holds only in-frame clones, not every one. The sample has around 150,000 clones; approximately 89% are singletons. This entry belongs to a study of cytomegalovirus exposure and HLA in healthy donors. Sequencing input: PBMCs. This TCR came from a man in his late teens or twenties in good health and CMV-seronegative.

In DNA, the CDR3 is TGTGCCAGTAGGGGGACAGTTAACTATGGCTACACCTTC. Translation gives CASRGTVNYGYTF. V is TRBV19 and J is TRBJ1-2; the match to TRBD1 covers 7 bases. The ends lost 6 bases at V and 1 base at J; junction bases unmatched: 2. The CDR3 extends over 13 amino acids. CDR1 is LNHDA and CDR2 is SQIVND in the germline V gene (reference sequence).